The 10 T cell receptor beta chains below were found in one sample sequenced in a study of Ad26.COV2.S vaccination and SARS-CoV-2 variants. Assay: immunoSEQ multiplex PCR; the TCRdb copy retains only in-frame clones and omits some. The sample yields about 440,000 clones, roughly 88% seen once. Specified treatment: around 19 received Ad26.COV2.S at low or high dose, single or two shots; about five received placebo; per-sample allocation not given. Collection of the samples took place on day 63 after the first injection of vaccine or placebo. Sequences were derived from peripheral blood, sampled in a trial of Ad26.COV2.S vaccine versus placebo. The source of these receptors is a person aged 18-60 years who received the Ad26.COV2.S COVID-19 vaccine or a placebo.

This clone has a single count. The V and J genes are TRBV4-3 and TRBJ2-7, with D perhaps matching TRBD2 (5 bases). The CDR3 is made up of 13 amino acids. Trimming removed 3 bases from V and 6 bases from J, with 12 bases in between. Germline CDR1 and CDR2: LGHNA and YSLEER. The CDR3 region is CASSQRSGGEQYF. The CDR3 DNA reads TGCGCCAGCAGCCAGAGGTCAGGAGGCGAGCAGTACTTC.

This clone was observed a single time. The chain is built from TRBV11-2 and TRBJ2-7; possible D gene TRBD2, 5 bases. CDR1 and CDR2 (germline): SGHAT, FQNNGV. With 5 bases removed from V and 6 bases from J, the gap between germline ends came to 14 bases. The CDR3 is 13 residues long. The CDR3 sequence is CASSPQHGSEQYF. The DNA of the CDR3 is TGTGCCAGCAGCCCCCAACATGGGAGCGAGCAGTACTTC.

The J gene is TRBJ2-6, the V gene TRBV4-1, with D hard to call. CDR1 is MGHRA, CDR2 YSYEKL, per germline. The ends were cut back, 0 bases at V and 0 bases at J, with 12 bases in the middle. The CDR3 contains 18 residues. DNA of the CDR3: TGCGCCAGCAGCCAAGAAAGGTTATTAAGCTCTGGGGCCAACGTCCTGACTTTC. Translated: CASSQERLLSSGANVLTF.

The genes are TRBV7-2 and TRBJ2-2, with D perhaps matching TRBD1 (7 bases). Trimming pared 0 bases from V and 3 bases from J, leaving 14 bases between. The CDR3 has 17 residues. Per germline, CDR1 SGHTA and CDR2 FQGNSA. This CDR3 is CASSLALVRGDTGELFF. The CDR3 nucleotides read TGTGCCAGCAGCTTAGCGCTAGTCAGGGGGGACACCGGGGAGCTGTTTTTT. The full variable domain, rest sourced from reference TRBV7-2 and TRBJ2-2, is GAGVSQSPSNKVTEKGKDVELRCDPISGHTALYWYRQSLGQGLEFLIYFQGNSAPDKSGLPSDRFSAERTGGSVSTLTIQRTQQEDSAVYLCASSLALVRGDTGELFFGEGSRLTVL.

The genes are TRBV18 and TRBJ2-7; TRBD2 agrees at 14 bases. Trimming removed 3 bases from V and 3 bases from J; junction bases left unmatched: 10. This CDR3 is built from 18 residues. Germline V gene sequence: CDR1 KGHSH, CDR2 LQKENI. CDR3 sequence (DNA): TGTGCCAGCTCACCCCGTGGGACTAGCGGGAGCGGATTCTACGAGCAGTACTTC. Translating gives CASSPRGTSGSGFYEQYF.

The V and J genes are TRBV12-3 or TRBV12-4 and TRBJ2-2; no reliable D call. The CDR3 is 12 amino acids. V shed 6 bases and J shed 7 bases, with 9 bases lying between them. Written as DNA, the CDR3 is TGTGCCAGCAGCCCGATCCGCGGGGAGCTGTTTTTT. Translating gives CASSPIRGELFF.

V and J are TRBV15 and TRBJ2-5, with TRBD2 matching 7 bases. The CDR3 has 15 amino acids. CDR1 and CDR2 from the germline V gene are LNHNV and YYDKDF (reference sequence). With 0 bases clipped from V and 1 base from J, the junction kept 2 bases outside the gene matches. The CDR3 DNA reads as TGTGCCACCAGCAGAGAGGGCGGGAGCCAAGAGACCCAGTACTTC. Translated: CATSREGGSQETQYF.

The rearrangement joins TRBV19 to TRBJ1-5; TRBD1 agrees at 8 bases. Unmatched junction bases numbered 9, after V lost 6 bases and J lost 5 bases. Germline-derived CDR1 and CDR2 are LNHDA and SQIVND (reference sequence). The CDR3 runs to 15 residues. The DNA of the CDR3 is TGTGCCAGTAGAACAATCGGACAGGGAGATCAGCCCCAGCATTTT. Encoded protein: CASRTIGQGDQPQHF. Supplemented by reference TRBV19 and TRBJ1-5, the full variable domain reads DGGITQSPKYLFRKEGQNVTLSCEQNLNHDAMYWYRQDPGQGLRLIYYSQIVNDFQKGDIAEGYSVSREKKESFPLTVTSAQKNPTAFYLCASRTIGQGDQPQHFGDGTRLSIL.

V and J are TRBV7-3 and TRBJ1-1; D ambiguous. The CDR3 contains 19 residues. Germline assignment: CDR1 SGHTA and CDR2 FQGTGA. Trimming shortened V by 2 bases and J by 3 bases, and 25 bases separated the two germline ends. CDR3 sequence reads: CASSLFSRSNSLGDTEAFF. In DNA, the CDR3 is TGTGCCAGCAGCTTATTTAGTCGGTCGAACAGTTTAGGCGACACTGAAGCTTTCTTT. The complete variable domain, with remaining parts taken from reference TRBV7-3 and TRBJ1-1, reads GAGVSQTPSNKVTEKGKYVELRCDPISGHTALYWYRQSLGQGPEFLIYFQGTGAADDSGLPNDRFFAVRPEGSVSTLKIQRTERGDSAVYLCASSLFSRSNSLGDTEAFFGQGTRLTVV.

This clone appeared a single time. In nucleotides, the CDR3 is TGTGCCAGCAGCGAAGGGACAGGGTTCTCCTACGAGCAGTACTTC. This gives the protein CASSEGTGFSYEQYF. The chain combines TRBV5-6 with TRBJ2-7; TRBD1 matches at 9 bases. Germline CDR1 is SGHDT and CDR2 is YYEEEE. The CDR3 runs 15 residues. With 4 bases clipped from V and 0 bases from J, the junction kept 5 bases outside the gene matches.